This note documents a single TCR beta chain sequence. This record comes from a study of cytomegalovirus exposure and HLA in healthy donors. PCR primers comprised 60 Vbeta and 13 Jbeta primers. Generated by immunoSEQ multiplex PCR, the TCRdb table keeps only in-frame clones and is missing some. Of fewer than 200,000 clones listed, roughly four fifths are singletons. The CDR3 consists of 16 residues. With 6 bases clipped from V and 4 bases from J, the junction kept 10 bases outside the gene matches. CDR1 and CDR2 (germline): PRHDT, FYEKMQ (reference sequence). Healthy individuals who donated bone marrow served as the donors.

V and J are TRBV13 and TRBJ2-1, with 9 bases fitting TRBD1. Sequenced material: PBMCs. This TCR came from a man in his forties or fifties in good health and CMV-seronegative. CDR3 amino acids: CASRSLRDRAYNEQFF. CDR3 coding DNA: TGTGCCAGCAGATCTCTCCGGGACAGGGCTTACAATGAGCAGTTCTTC.